The sequence of this T cell receptor (beta chain) was determined in a study of shared clonotypes between healthy human individuals. Findings of the study overall: Naive subsets usually exceeded memory subsets in estimated richness.

Generated by immunoSEQ multiplex PCR, the TCRdb table keeps only in-frame clones and is missing some. The sample lists over a million clones; 98% to 99% were seen once. This clone has just one count. No antigen is known for it. This CDR3 comprises 13 residues. Germline V gene data show CDR1 as SGHVS and CDR2 as FQNEAQ. V was trimmed by 5 bases and J by 3 bases, leaving 10 bases between them. The chain links TRBV7-8 to TRBJ1-1; D unclear. The sequencing input was naive CD4+ T cells sorted from blood. This sample's subset: CD45RA+ positively selected. This receptor was taken from a young man in good health. CDR3 residues: CASSTTDDTEAFF. DNA of the CDR3: TGTGCCAGCAGCACCACGGACGACACTGAAGCTTTCTTT.